This T cell receptor beta chain was profiled in a study of lymphopenia after photon versus proton radiotherapy. Repertoires were generated with immunoSEQ multiplex PCR, while TCRdb's copy carries only in-frame clones and drops some. Of about 4,900 clones in the sample, approximately 90% were seen once. Broader study findings: After lymphocyte nadir, photon-treated repertoires showed oligoclonal expansion, especially CD8+ Temra. Photon-treated patients lost naive T cells and TCR diversity; proton-treated stayed stable. In patients who died, overall survival fell as post-nadir TCR diversity dropped more. Survival link was tested only in deceased patients; proton benefit remains a possibility.

Turning to this clone: What it binds is unknown.

V lost 1 base and J lost 7; bases outside the gene matches: 8. CDR3 length: 17 amino acids. Germline V CDR1 and CDR2: SEHNR, FQNEAQ (reference sequence). The chain joins TRBV7-9 to TRBJ1-6, with 9 bases aligning to TRBD1. The sequences come from peripheral blood, collected from a patient treated with photon-based radiotherapy. The TCR originated in an elderly man with cholangiocarcinoma. The CDR3, as DNA: TGTGCCAGCAGCTTAGTTGCAGAGACAGGGGGAAATTCACCCCTCCACTTT. Translation: CASSLVAETGGNSPLHF.